This entry describes one T cell receptor beta chain. What antigen it recognizes has not been identified. It has no much larger one-base neighbor in the sample; base qualities were not kept. The record originates from a study of T cells after yellow fever vaccination (dated by TCRdb to the late 2010s). Some background on the complete study: The SMART-Seq v4 Ultra Low Input RNA kit was used to prepare libraries from fractions with low cell numbers. To follow T-cell clones before and after primary and booster YFV17D yellow fever vaccination, bulk TCR alpha and beta repertoires were sequenced over time. The cohort comprised two healthy male donors, one aged 18 to 30 and one aged 30 to 40 years. Blood was drawn at multiple timepoints before and after primary and secondary immunization, with bulk PBMC replicates and cell subsets isolated. General conclusions and limits of the study: Because the study included only a couple of donors, the extent to which the findings can be generalized is limited. After the booster, most clones that had expanded after primary vaccination were detected again (approximately 96% of CD4 and around 88% of CD8), suggesting broad maintenance of memory. Compared with the primary T-cell response, the secondary T-cell response was weaker but faster, peaking on day 5 rather than day 15. A small fraction of clonotypes showed up in both the CD4 and CD8 compartments, probably as a result of convergent recombination. Because abundant contaminating clonotypes from the bulk population could be contained in FACS-sorted repertoires, computational filtering was required.

In the paper's terms, the treatment or condition label means: live attenuated yellow fever vaccine strain. Two biological replicates of bulk PBMCs were collected at each blood-draw timepoint. A standard Ficoll-Paque protocol was used to isolate PBMCs from peripheral blood. RNA was extracted with TriZol from bulk PBMCs, CD4 and CD8 fractions, and dextramer-positive and dextramer-negative fractions. TCR cDNA was synthesized by 5'RACE template switching, which introduced a universal primer site and unique molecular identifiers. cDNA synthesis was primed from both the TCR alpha and TCR beta constant segments. Libraries were amplified in two PCR steps, with sample barcodes and sequencing adapters added in the second step. Libraries were sequenced on Illumina HiSeq 2500 (2x100 bp) or NovaSeq (2x150 bp). As for the authors' bioinformatics: Reads were demultiplexed and collapsed into UMI consensus sequences with MIGEC, and V(D)J alignment was performed with MiXCR. Clonotypes responding to the vaccine were identified with edgeR on replicate PBMC samples, with the criteria of FDR below 0.01 and a log2 fold change above 5 up to day 15. Each bulk clonotype was labeled CD4 or CD8 based on which sequenced repertoire, CD4 or CD8, contained the clonotype at higher abundance. TCRdb took the public reads, trimmed them with fastp at Q25, ran MiXCR for clone calling and kept in-frame beta chains. Identical CDR3 protein sequences are pooled into one entry, listed with their most common genes and DNA. TCRdb assigned the V and J calls; the authors' analysis was not used. The sample table contains 500,000 to 650,000 distinct CDR3 sequences; only one count was recorded for 13% of them. The biggest ten clones account for about 14% of the sample.

The germline V gene gives CDR1 as SGHDN and CDR2 as FVKESK. The CDR3 measures 16 amino acids from cysteine to phenylalanine. Of all the DNA, just the CDR3 is kept, 48 bases in frame from base 1. The trim is 0 bases for V and 2 bases for J, with a gap of 14 bases between the germline ends. This chain is built from TRBV14 and TRBJ2-7; the D gene is perhaps TRBD1, from 6 matching bases. The source material was PBMCs, sampled on the day of the yellow fever booster vaccination. The sequence was obtained from a man aged 25-40 years who received the YFV17D yellow fever vaccine. DNA sequence: TGTGCCAGCAGCCAAGAGATGGGACACCGTACCTACGAGCAGTACTTC. It codes for CASSQEMGHRTYEQYF.